The entry that follows covers one TCR beta chain sequence. What it binds is not known. These data belong to a study of vaccination and CD4 T cells after COVID-19. Overall study: Overlapping spike peptides served as the stimulus for the cells. These peptides came from SARS-CoV-2 and from the common cold coronaviruses HCoV-NL63, HCoV-OC43 and HCoV-229E.

Cultured CD4+ T cell DNA underwent sequencing with the Oncomine TCR Beta short-read assay. The source of extracted genomic DNA was cultured CD4+ T cells. TCRdb re-derived calls from the PCR reads in MiXCR, one entry per CDR3 protein. The sample includes 7,000 to 9,000 distinct CDR3 sequences, about three quarters of them seen just once. General study results and limits: The cohort comprised relatively few convalescent patients, and no early post-infection timepoints were analyzed.

The CDR3 runs 16 residues. The J segment lost 3 bases and the V segment lost 4 bases, leaving 9 bases of the junction unmatched. Looked up from germline, CDR1 is SEHNR and CDR2 is FQNEAQ (reference sequence). As to treatment: approximately 11-day PBMC culture with coronavirus spike peptide pools or control peptides (ViraFEST assay). This sequence joins TRBV7-9 and TRBJ1-5, with 7 bases matching TRBD1. The sample taken for sequencing was CD4+ T cells from blood, cultured in vitro. The sequence derives from a human donor who had recovered from COVID-19. The CDR3 region is CASSSATGNPNQPQHF. For the CDR3, the DNA is TGTGCCAGCAGCTCGGCGACAGGGAACCCCAATCAGCCCCAGCATTTT. Using reference TRBV7-9 and TRBJ1-5 for the parts outside the CDR3, the full variable domain is DTGVSQNPRHKITKRGQNVTFRCDPISEHNRLYWYRQTLGQGPEFLTYFQNEAQLEKSRLLSDRFSAERPKGSFSTLEIQRTEQGDSAMYLCASSSATGNPNQPQHFGDGTRLSIL.